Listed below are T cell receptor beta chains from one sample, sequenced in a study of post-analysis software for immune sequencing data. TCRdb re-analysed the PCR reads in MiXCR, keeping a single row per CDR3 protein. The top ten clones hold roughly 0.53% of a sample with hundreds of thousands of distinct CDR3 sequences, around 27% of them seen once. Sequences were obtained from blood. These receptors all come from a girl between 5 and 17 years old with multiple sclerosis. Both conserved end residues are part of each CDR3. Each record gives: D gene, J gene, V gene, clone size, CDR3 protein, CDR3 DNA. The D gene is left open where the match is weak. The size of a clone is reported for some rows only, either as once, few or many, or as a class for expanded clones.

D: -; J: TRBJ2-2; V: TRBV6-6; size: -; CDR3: CASIRPGQLSTGELFF; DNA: TGTGCCAGCATCAGACCCGGACAGTTGAGCACCGGGGAGCTGTTTTTT
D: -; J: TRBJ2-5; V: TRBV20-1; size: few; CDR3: CSARGRGQGEGETQYF; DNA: TGCAGTGCTAGAGGAAGGGGCCAAGGGGAGGGGGAGACTCAGTACTTC
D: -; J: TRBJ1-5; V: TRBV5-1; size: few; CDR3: CASSPGVTNQPQHF; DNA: TGCGCCAGCAGCCCGGGGGTGACCAATCAGCCCCAGCATTTT
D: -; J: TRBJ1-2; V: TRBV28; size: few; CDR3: CASRRATGYGYTF; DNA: TGTGCCAGCAGGCGAGCCACCGGTTATGGCTACACCTTC
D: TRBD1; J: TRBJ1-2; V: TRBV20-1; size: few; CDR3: CSASRTDRGLGGYTF; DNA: TGCAGTGCTAGCAGGACCGACAGGGGGTTGGGAGGCTACACCTTC
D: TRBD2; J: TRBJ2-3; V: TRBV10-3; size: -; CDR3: CAIGPAGRGSTDTQYF; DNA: TGTGCCATCGGCCCGGCGGGGCGGGGGAGCACAGATACGCAGTATTTT
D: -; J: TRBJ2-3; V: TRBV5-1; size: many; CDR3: CASSFIGGHADTQYF; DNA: TGCGCCAGCAGCTTTATCGGGGGACATGCAGATACGCAGTATTTT
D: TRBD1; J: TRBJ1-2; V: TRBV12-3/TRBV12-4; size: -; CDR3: CASSRGQGALRSGYTF; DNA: TGTGCCAGCAGTAGAGGACAGGGGGCGCTTCGGTCTGGCTACACCTTC
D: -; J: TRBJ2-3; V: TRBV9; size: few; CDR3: CASSVRTGRAQYF; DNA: TGTGCCAGCAGCGTACGAACGGGACGAGCGCAGTATTTT
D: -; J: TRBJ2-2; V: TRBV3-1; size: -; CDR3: CASSQVQNTGELFF; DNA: TGTGCCAGCAGCCAAGTTCAGAACACCGGGGAGCTGTTTTTT
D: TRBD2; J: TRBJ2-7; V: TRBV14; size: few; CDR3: CASSRGRGGWDSYEQYF; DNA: TGTGCCAGCAGCCGGGGACGGGGGGGATGGGACTCCTACGAGCAGTACTTC
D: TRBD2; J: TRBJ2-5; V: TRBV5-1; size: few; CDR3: CASSWGGATQETQYF; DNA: TGCGCCAGCAGCTGGGGGGGAGCGACGCAAGAGACCCAGTACTTC
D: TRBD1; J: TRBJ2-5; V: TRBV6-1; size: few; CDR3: CASSDPGTGWEETQYF; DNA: TGTGCCAGCAGTGATCCCGGGACAGGGTGGGAAGAGACCCAGTACTTC
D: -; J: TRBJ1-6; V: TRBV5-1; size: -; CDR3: CASSLGRIYNSPLHF; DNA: TGCGCCAGCAGCTTGGGACGGATCTATAATTCACCCCTCCACTTT
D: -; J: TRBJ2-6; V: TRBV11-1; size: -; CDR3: CASSRPARWQARSSGANVLTF; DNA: TGTGCCAGCAGCCGTCCGGCGCGTTGGCAGGCGCGCTCCTCTGGGGCCAACGTCCTGACTTTC
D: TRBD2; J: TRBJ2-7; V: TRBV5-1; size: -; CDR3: CASSIHQTSGRPHEQYF; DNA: TGCGCCAGCAGCATCCACCAGACTAGCGGGAGGCCCCACGAGCAGTACTTC
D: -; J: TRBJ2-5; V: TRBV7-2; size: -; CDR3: CASSFRGAARGPQYF; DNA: TGTGCCAGCAGCTTCCGGGGGGCGGCGCGTGGGCCCCAGTACTTC
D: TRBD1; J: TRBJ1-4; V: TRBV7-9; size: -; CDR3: CASSFGTGFEKLFF; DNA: TGTGCCAGCAGCTTCGGGACAGGGTTTGAAAAACTGTTTTTT
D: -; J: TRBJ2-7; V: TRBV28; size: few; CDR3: CASRPPVGRGKHEQYF; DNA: TGTGCCAGCAGGCCCCCTGTTGGCAGGGGAAAGCACGAGCAGTACTTC
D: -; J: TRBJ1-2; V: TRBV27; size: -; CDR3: CASSLLQGGSRRGYTF; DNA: TGTGCCAGCAGTTTACTACAGGGAGGGAGCCGCCGGGGCTACACCTTC
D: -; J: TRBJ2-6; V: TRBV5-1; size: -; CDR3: CASSERPTGANVLTF; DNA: TGCGCCAGCAGCGAAAGGCCCACCGGGGCCAACGTCCTGACTTTC
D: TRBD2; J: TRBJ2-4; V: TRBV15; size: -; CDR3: CATSRARWGGPLAKNIQYF; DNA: TGTGCCACCAGCAGAGCTCGTTGGGGAGGGCCGCTAGCCAAAAACATTCAGTACTTC
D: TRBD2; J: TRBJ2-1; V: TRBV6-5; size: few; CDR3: CASNPGTSGTYNEQFF; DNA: TGTGCCAGCAATCCCGGGACTAGCGGGACCTACAATGAGCAGTTCTTC
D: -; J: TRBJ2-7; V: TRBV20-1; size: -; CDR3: CSARDGGGSSYEQYF; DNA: TGCAGTGCTAGAGATGGCGGAGGGAGCTCCTACGAGCAGTACTTC
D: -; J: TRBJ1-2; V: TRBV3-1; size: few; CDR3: CASSPRIGNYGYTF; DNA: TGTGCCAGCAGCCCTAGGATCGGTAACTATGGCTACACCTTC
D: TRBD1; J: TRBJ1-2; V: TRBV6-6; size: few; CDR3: CASMGQGSLLGYTF; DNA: TGTGCCAGCATGGGACAGGGGTCCCTTCTTGGCTACACCTTC
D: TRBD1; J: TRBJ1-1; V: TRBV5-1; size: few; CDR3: CASSFGTDEAFF; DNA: TGCGCCAGCAGCTTCGGGACAGACGAAGCTTTCTTT
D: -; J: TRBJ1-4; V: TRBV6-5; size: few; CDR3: CASSYLRNEKLFF; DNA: TGTGCCAGCAGTTACTTGAGGAATGAAAAACTGTTTTTT
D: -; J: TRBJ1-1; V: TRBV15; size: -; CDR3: CATSRDRVNTEAFF; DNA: TGTGCCACCAGCAGAGACAGGGTGAACACTGAAGCTTTCTTT
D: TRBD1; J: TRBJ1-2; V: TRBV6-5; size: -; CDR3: CASSSTGQGPKHYGYTF; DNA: TGTGCCAGCAGTTCGACGGGACAGGGGCCAAAGCACTATGGCTACACCTTC
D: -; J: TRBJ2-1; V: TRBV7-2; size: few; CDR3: CASRGLPNEQFF; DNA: TGTGCCAGCAGGGGCCTACCAAATGAGCAGTTCTTC
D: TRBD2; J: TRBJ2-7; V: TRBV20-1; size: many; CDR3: CSARGSGRASYEQYF; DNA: TGCAGTGCTAGAGGTAGCGGGAGGGCCTCCTACGAGCAGTACTTC
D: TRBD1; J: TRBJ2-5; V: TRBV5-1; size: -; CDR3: CASSSTGEESQYF; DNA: TGCGCCAGCAGCTCCACAGGGGAAGAGTCCCAGTACTTC
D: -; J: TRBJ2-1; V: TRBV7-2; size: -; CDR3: CASTPDPIYNEQFF; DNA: TGTGCCAGCACCCCAGATCCAATTTACAATGAGCAGTTCTTC
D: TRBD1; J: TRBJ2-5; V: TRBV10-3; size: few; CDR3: CAISAGQGVQETQYF; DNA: TGTGCCATCAGTGCAGGTCAGGGGGTCCAAGAGACCCAGTACTTC
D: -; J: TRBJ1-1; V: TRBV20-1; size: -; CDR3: CSARRGGTLGPMNTEAFF; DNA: TGCAGTGCTAGACGGGGGGGGACCTTGGGGCCTATGAACACTGAAGCTTTCTTT
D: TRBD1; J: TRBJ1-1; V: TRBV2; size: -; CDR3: CASSEPQGAATTEAFF; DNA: TGTGCCAGCAGTGAACCTCAGGGGGCCGCTACGACTGAAGCTTTCTTT
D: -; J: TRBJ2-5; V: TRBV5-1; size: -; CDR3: CARADQGKYF; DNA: TGCGCCAGGGCAGATCAGGGGAAGTACTTC
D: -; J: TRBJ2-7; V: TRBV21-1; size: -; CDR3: CAPEARSSYEQYF; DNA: TGTGCCCCCGAGGCAAGAAGCTCCTACGAGCAGTACTTC
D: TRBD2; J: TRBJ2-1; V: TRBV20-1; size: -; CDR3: CSARSGSMNEQFF; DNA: TGCAGTGCTAGAAGCGGGAGTATGAATGAGCAGTTCTTC